The 28 T cell receptor beta chains given below trace back to one sample, sequenced in a study of Graves' ophthalmopathy and Graves' hyperthyroidism. The authors amplified TCR beta CDR3 regions, and they did so from RNA transcripts for repertoire sequencing. RT-PCR in the first round used HTBI primers; a second-round multiplex PCR followed. Using its own MiXCR run on the multiplex PCR reads, TCRdb lists one record per CDR3 protein. The sample has just over 600,000 distinct CDR3 sequences, over 20% seen once. The sample comprised peripheral blood. These receptor sequences come from a woman under 30 with stable Graves' hyperthyroidism. Some clones in this sample may be carry-over from other donors' samples.

This clonotype was counted many times. The genes are TRBV2 and TRBJ1-6; 8 nucleotides align to TRBD1. V dropped 7 bases and J dropped 4; count of bases not matched to a gene: 9. From germline, CDR1 is SNHLY and CDR2 FYNNEI. The CDR3 spans 16 residues. The CDR3 is CASTADRATYNSPLHF. The CDR3 DNA sequence: TGTGCCAGCACCGCGGACAGGGCCACATATAATTCACCCCTCCACTTT.

This clonotype was picked up many times. The rearrangement links TRBV29-1 to TRBJ1-1; D gene ambiguous. The CDR3 length is 12 residues. Per germline, CDR1 SQVTM and CDR2 ANQGSEA. Trimming left V 6 bases short and J 8 bases short, with 16 bases between. CDR3 in DNA: TGCAGCGTCGATCTGGGCGGCCACGAAGCTTTCTTT. Protein: CSVDLGGHEAFF. The full variable domain, its missing parts supplied by reference TRBV29-1 and TRBJ1-1, is SAVISQKPSRDICQRGTSLTIQCQVDSQVTMMFWYRQQPGQSLTLIATANQGSEATYESGFVIDKFPISRPNLTFSTLTVSNMSPEDSSIYLCSVDLGGHEAFFGQGTRLTVV.

This clonotype was recorded many times. V gene TRBV29-1 combines with J gene TRBJ1-3; D is undetermined. The CDR3 is 14 residues long. The V gene lost 3 bases and the J gene lost 0 bases, with 9 bases spanning the gap. Germline V gene data show CDR1 as SQVTM and CDR2 as ANQGSEA. CDR3 loop: CSVDGSSSGNTIYF. In DNA form, the CDR3 reads TGCAGCGTTGATGGTTCCAGCTCTGGAAACACCATATATTTT.

This clonotype has a handful of counts. The chain carries TRBV28 and TRBJ2-7, with D tentatively TRBD2 (5 bases). CDR3 size: 14 residues. CDR1 MDHEN and CDR2 SYDVKM come from the germline V gene. V dropped 5 bases and J dropped 1 base, with 12 bases sitting between them. CDR3 loop: CASSTHRGSYEQYF. The CDR3 DNA reads TGTGCCAGCAGTACCCATCGAGGGTCCTACGAGCAGTACTTC.

This clonotype was recorded many times. The rearrangement links TRBV6-5 to TRBJ1-6; unclear D gene. The CDR3 has 14 residues. Trimming pared 4 bases from V and 2 bases from J, leaving 6 bases between. Germline V gives CDR1 MNHEY, CDR2 SVGAGI. The CDR3 region has the DNA TGTGCCAGCAGTTCTTCAACCTATAATTCACCCCTCCACTTT. Protein sequence: CASSSSTYNSPLHF.

The chain links TRBV12-3 or TRBV12-4 to TRBJ2-2; tentatively, D is TRBD2 (6 bases). The CDR3 is 16 amino acids. Trimming shortened V by 3 bases and J by 7 bases, and 18 bases separated the two germline ends. The CDR3 bases are TGTGCCAGCAGTTTGCGGGGAGGCACCTCACTCGGGGAGCTGTTTTTT. This codes for CASSLRGGTSLGELFF.

This clonotype appeared many times. The DNA of the CDR3 is TGTGCCAGCAGTGCCAACAGGGGGCTTCAGGCCCCCGAGAAGAACACCATATATTTT. Its protein is CASSANRGLQAPEKNTIYF. The rearrangement links TRBV28 to TRBJ1-3; TRBD1 matches at 9 bases. This CDR3 comprises 19 residues. V trimming: 5 bases; J trimming: 7 bases; junction bases outside the gene matches: 21. The germline V gene has CDR1 MDHEN and CDR2 SYDVKM. Drawing the rest from reference TRBV28 and TRBJ1-3, the complete variable domain is DVKVTQSSRYLVKRTGEKVFLECVQDMDHENMFWYRQDPGLGLRLIYFSYDVKMKEKGDIPEGYSVSREKKERFSLILESASTNQTSMYLCASSANRGLQAPEKNTIYFGEGSWLTVV.

This rearrangement joins TRBV7-9 to TRBJ1-1; D remains ambiguous. The CDR3 loop spans 14 amino acids. V was cut by 4 bases and J by 5 bases, with 14 bases left in between. Germline V gene data show CDR1 as SEHNR and CDR2 as FQNEAQ (reference sequence). This chain's CDR3 is CASSSLGIRTEAFF. The CDR3 DNA follows: TGTGCCAGCAGCTCTCTGGGGATTCGGACTGAAGCTTTCTTT.

Many counts were recorded for this clonotype. The rearrangement links TRBV6-5 to TRBJ1-3; 7 nucleotides align to TRBD1. CDR3 length: 13 amino acids. Germline CDR1 and CDR2: MNHEY and SVGAGI. Germline trimming cut 7 bases from V and 3 bases from J; bases unmatched to any gene: 3. The CDR3 sequence is CASTAGGGNTIYF. In DNA form, the CDR3 reads TGTGCCAGCACAGCAGGGGGTGGAAACACCATATATTTT.

This clonotype was seen ten or more times. The chain is built from TRBV6-5 and TRBJ1-5; no clear D. V lost 2 bases and J 2 bases, leaving 13 bases between the germline ends. Germline CDR1 reads MNHEY; CDR2 reads SVGAGI. This CDR3 has 16 amino acids. CDR3 DNA sequence: TGTGCCAGCAGTTACAGGGCCAGTAGAGGCAATCAGCCCCAGCATTTT. This encodes CASSYRASRGNQPQHF.

This clonotype came up many times. The CDR3: CASSSGTSYNSPLHF. DNA of the CDR3: TGTGCCAGCAGCTCCGGGACAAGTTATAATTCACCCCTCCACTTT. The V call is TRBV12-3 or TRBV12-4, the J call TRBJ1-6, with D perhaps matching TRBD1 (6 bases). There are 15 residues in the CDR3. Trimming took 6 bases from V and 4 from J, leaving 13 bases between them.

The chain couples TRBV7-2 to TRBJ2-2, with 7 bases fitting TRBD2. The CDR3 sequence is 15 residues long. Germline CDR1 is SGHTA and CDR2 is FQGNSA. Trimming cost V 3 bases and J 4 bases; bases outside gene matches: 5. The CDR3 DNA reads as TGTGCCAGCAGCTTTTCGACTAGCCCCACCGGGGAGCTGTTTTTT. As protein: CASSFSTSPTGELFF.

This clonotype was counted ten times or more. The rearrangement joins TRBV4-1 to TRBJ1-1; D is unresolved. The CDR3 spans 19 residues. V was clipped by 6 bases and J by 0 bases, with 26 bases between them. The V gene's germline CDR1 is MGHRA and CDR2 YSYEKL. In DNA, the CDR3 is TGCGCCAGCAGACACTTACCCCTCCAGGTGGCCTCCATGAACACTGAAGCTTTCTTT. Translation gives CASRHLPLQVASMNTEAFF.

This clonotype has a count of ten or more. The genes are TRBV6-2 or TRBV6-3 and TRBJ1-1, with 7 bases aligning to TRBD1. J gave up 7 bases and V 5 bases, and 10 bases lay outside the gene matches. The length of the CDR3 is 14 residues. CDR1 is MNHEY and CDR2 is SVGEGT in the germline V gene. The CDR3 DNA reads as TGTGCCAGCAGTGACCGACAGGGTCGGATTGAAGCTTTCTTT. Its protein is CASSDRQGRIEAFF.

This clonotype was seen repeatedly, ten times or more. The V gene is TRBV28, the J gene TRBJ1-1, with 8 bases that match TRBD1. This CDR3 region has 13 residues. Unmatched junction bases numbered 5, after V lost 7 bases and J lost 4 bases. Germline CDR1 and CDR2: MDHEN and SYDVKM. The CDR3 sequence is CASTTTGVTEAFF. Here the CDR3 DNA reads TGTGCCAGCACCACGACAGGGGTCACTGAAGCTTTCTTT.

The rearrangement joins TRBV19 to TRBJ1-5, with TRBD1 identical over 7 bases. CDR1 and CDR2 from the germline V gene are LNHDA and SQIVND (reference sequence). This CDR3 contains 14 residues. V trimming: 7 bases; J trimming: 7 bases; junction bases outside the gene matches: 10. CDR3 region: CASNPAQGRQPQHF. As DNA, the CDR3 is TGTGCCAGTAACCCTGCACAGGGGCGGCAGCCCCAGCATTTT.

This chain links TRBV6-1 with TRBJ2-1; D remains ambiguous. V was trimmed by 6 bases and J by 4 bases, leaving 7 bases between them. The CDR3 sequence is 12 residues long. Germline V gives CDR1 MNHNS, CDR2 SASEGT. This CDR3 is CASRNGYNEQFF. CDR3 nucleotides: TGTGCCAGCAGAAACGGATACAATGAGCAGTTCTTC.

The chain has TRBV6-4 and TRBJ2-7, with TRBD1 as a possible D gene (7 bases). Germline V CDR1 and CDR2: MRHNA, SNTAGT. V gave up 2 bases and J gave up 3 bases, with 20 bases separating them. The length of the CDR3 is 17 residues. The DNA of the CDR3 is TGTGCCAGCAGTGACGGCTTGGCGGGACAGCCCTACTACGAGCAGTACTTC. Its protein product is CASSDGLAGQPYYEQYF.

This chain uses TRBV10-3 with TRBJ1-6, with D possibly being TRBD1 (6 bases). The V gene's germline CDR1 is ENHRY and CDR2 SYGVKD. V gave up 4 bases and J gave up 13 bases, with 20 bases separating them. CDR3 length: 15 amino acids. The CDR3 spells CAISGRRQDMGPLHF. The CDR3 DNA is TGTGCCATCAGTGGGCGGAGACAGGACATGGGGCCCCTCCACTTT.

This clonotype was seen at least ten times. V usage is TRBV11-2 and J usage is TRBJ1-6; no clear D. Trimming cost V 3 bases and J 7 bases, with 10 bases left between them. This CDR3 comprises 14 residues. Germline V CDR1 and CDR2: SGHAT, FQNNGV. CDR3 sequence reads: CASSFLGRNSPLHF. The CDR3 coding sequence is TGTGCCAGCAGCTTTCTCGGGAGGAATTCACCCCTCCACTTT.

This clonotype came up many times. This chain connects TRBV19 to TRBJ1-2; D is perhaps TRBD1 (6 bases). V was trimmed by 4 bases and J by 3 bases, leaving 18 bases between them. Germline CDR1 LNHDA, CDR2 SQIVND (reference sequence). This CDR3 has 16 residues. The CDR3 DNA reads as TGTGCCAGTAGTACCCTGACAGGCGCGGAGGACTATGGCTACACCTTC. This sequence encodes CASSTLTGAEDYGYTF.

This clonotype was observed at least ten times. The rearrangement links TRBV30 to TRBJ1-1; a weak D match, TRBD1 (6 bases). CDR3 length equals 12 residues. V was trimmed by 1 base and J by 6 bases, leaving 9 bases between them. Germline CDR1 reads GTSNPN; CDR2 reads SVGIG (reference sequence). CDR3 DNA sequence: TGTGCCTGGAGTGAGAGGGGGGCTGAAGCTTTCTTT. As protein: CAWSERGAEAFF. Based on the CDR3 plus reference TRBV30 and TRBJ1-1, the full variable domain is SQTIHQWPATLVQPVGSPLSLECTVEGTSNPNLYWYRQAAGRGLQLLFYSVGIGQISSEVPQNLSASRPQDRQFILSSKKLLLSDSGFYLCAWSERGAEAFFGQGTRLTVV.

In this sample, this clonotype turned up many times. V is TRBV28 and J is TRBJ1-1, with 7 bases lining up with TRBD1. Losses at the gene ends were 6 bases for V and 1 base for J; bases not matched to a gene: 14. CDR1 and CDR2 from the germline V gene are MDHEN and SYDVKM. This CDR3 contains 17 residues. The CDR3 DNA sequence: TGTGCCAGCAGAATAAGAAAGGGGGCGAGAAAGAACACTGAAGCTTTCTTT. Translated: CASRIRKGARKNTEAFF. The full variable domain, with the rest looked up from reference TRBV28 and TRBJ1-1, is DVKVTQSSRYLVKRTGEKVFLECVQDMDHENMFWYRQDPGLGLRLIYFSYDVKMKEKGDIPEGYSVSREKKERFSLILESASTNQTSMYLCASRIRKGARKNTEAFFGQGTRLTVV.

At least ten counts were recorded for this clonotype. DNA for the CDR3: TGTGCCAGCAGATCCCCGGGACGGACCTCTGGAAACACCATATATTTT. The encoded protein is CASRSPGRTSGNTIYF. The chain carries TRBV11-2 and TRBJ1-3, with a tentative D call TRBD1 (5 bases). V dropped 6 bases and J dropped 0 bases, with 15 bases sitting between them. The germline V gene has CDR1 SGHAT and CDR2 FQNNGV. CDR3 length: 16 residues.

This clonotype was counted many times. The chain links TRBV28 to TRBJ1-6, with 9 bases identical to TRBD1. The CDR3 totals 15 residues. From germline, CDR1 is MDHEN and CDR2 SYDVKM. J was trimmed by 8 bases and V by 5 bases; bases with no gene match: 7. Written as DNA, the CDR3 is TGTGCCAGCAGTCCACCGGGACAGGGATATTCACCCCTCCACTTT. Its protein product is CASSPPGQGYSPLHF.

This clonotype showed up just a few times. The chain joins TRBV12-3 or TRBV12-4 to TRBJ1-6; TRBD1 is a possible D gene (6 bases). The CDR3 consists of 16 residues. V was cut by 5 bases and J by 7 bases, with 18 bases left in between. CDR3 region: CASSATGYFSNSPLHF. CDR3 nucleotide sequence: TGTGCCAGCAGTGCTACAGGGTATTTTAGCAATTCACCCCTCCACTTT.

This clonotype came up many times. The chain employs TRBV19 and TRBJ1-5; no clear D gene. CDR3 length equals 15 residues. V was clipped by 3 bases and J by 0 bases, with 9 bases between them. Germline V gene lookup returns CDR1 LNHDA and CDR2 SQIVND (reference sequence). CDR3 amino acids: CASSIRGYSNQPQHF. The CDR3 bases are TGTGCCAGTAGTATCCGGGGTTATAGCAATCAGCCCCAGCATTTT.

The chain uses TRBV4-1 and TRBJ2-5, with D tentatively TRBD1 (5 bases). Germline CDR1 reads MGHRA; CDR2 reads YSYEKL. The CDR3 totals 14 residues. Trimming removed 3 bases at V and 4 bases at J, with 12 bases between. CDR3 protein: CASSQGPQGETQYF. The CDR3 bases are TGCGCCAGCAGCCAGGGGCCTCAGGGAGAGACCCAGTACTTC.